The 7 T cell receptor beta chains reported below all come from one sample, sequenced in a study of monozygotic twins with inflammatory bowel disease. From the 5' RACE reads, TCRdb lists one entry per CDR3 protein and no DNA. The sample totals roughly 150,000 distinct CDR3 sequences. The sample consisted of blood. The receptor source for this set is a human donor with ulcerative colitis or Crohn's disease, or a healthy co-twin of an affected twin (not recorded which).

V and J are TRBV5-1 and TRBJ1-6. Germline loops: CDR1 SGHRS, CDR2 YFSETQ. The CDR3 runs 13 residues. CDR3: CASNRNDNPPLHF.

This sequence joins TRBV4-3 and TRBJ2-7; TCRdb selects TRBD2, and the lack of DNA leaves this call unchecked. The CDR3 sequence is 17 residues long. Germline V lookup: CDR1 LGHNA, CDR2 YSLEER. The chain's CDR3 is CASSHSGLAGGMYEQYF.

The V gene is TRBV5-8, the J gene TRBJ2-7; TCRdb gives TRBD1 as the D gene, but with no DNA this cannot be confirmed. Germline loops: CDR1 SGHTS, CDR2 YDEGEE. There are 15 residues in the CDR3. This CDR3 reads CASSFIGETYYEQYF.

The rearrangement joins TRBV27 to TRBJ1-4; TCRdb picks TRBD1, but there is no DNA to check that call. Germline loops: CDR1 MNHEY, CDR2 SMNVEV (reference sequence). The CDR3 length is 15 residues. Here the CDR3 reads CASSIHRETNEKLFF.

The chain has TRBV7-3 and TRBJ1-5. Germline values: CDR1 SGHTA, CDR2 FQGTGA. The CDR3 covers 20 residues. The chain's CDR3 is CASSPTGIGEGLWCNQPQHF.

The V gene is TRBV10-3, the J gene TRBJ2-1; the TCRdb D gene call, TRBD1, has no DNA to confirm it. Germline CDR1 is ENHRY and CDR2 is SYGVKD. CDR3 length: 12 amino acids. Here the CDR3 reads CAISEDRDEQFF.

The V call is TRBV30, the J call TRBJ2-1; TCRdb's assignment of TRBD2 cannot be checked, as there is no DNA. From germline, CDR1 is GTSNPN and CDR2 SVGIG (reference sequence). This CDR3 region has 15 residues. The CDR3 spells CAWNLGLAGKNEQFF.